This T cell receptor (beta chain) was observed in a study of Ad26.COV2.S vaccination and SARS-CoV-2 variants. General study findings and limits: Placebo recipients had lower spike-specific TCR breadth than vaccine recipients.

The assay was immunoSEQ multiplex PCR, and TCRdb's table has in-frame clones only and misses some. The table records under 550,000 clones, about 93% of them present only once. Treatment described: 19 received Ad26.COV2.S at low or high dose, single or two shots; 5 received placebo; per-sample allocation not given. Sampling was done on day 63 after the first vaccine or placebo injection. Details on this clone: Its antigen is currently unknown.

Germline CDR1 and CDR2: SEHNR and FQNEAQ (reference sequence). The length of the CDR3 is 16 residues. V was trimmed by 4 bases and J by 0 bases, leaving 16 bases between them. The TCR originated in a person aged 18-65 years who received the Ad26.COV2.S COVID-19 vaccine or a placebo. This chain uses TRBV7-9 with TRBJ2-7; the D is unclear. The specimen comprised peripheral blood, sampled in a trial of Ad26.COV2.S vaccine versus placebo. The CDR3 is CASSSSPTVSSYEQYF. CDR3 nucleotide sequence: TGTGCCAGCAGCTCCTCGCCCACTGTAAGCTCCTACGAGCAGTACTTC.